These 3 T cell receptor beta chains share one sample of origin, sequenced in a study of blood T cell repertoires in COVID-19. Data came from immunoSEQ multiplex PCR; TCRdb stores just in-frame clones and leaves some out. The data contain approximately 300,000 clones, approximately 88% of them singletons. Sample: PBMCs or T cells enriched from blood (not recorded which). These receptors were obtained from a man in his sixties who had recovered from COVID-19.

V is TRBV6-2 or TRBV6-3 and J is TRBJ1-2; D is unresolved. Between the trimmed V and J ends, which lost 2 bases and 3 bases, there was a span of 7 bases. This CDR3 contains 13 residues. The V gene's germline CDR1 is MNHEY and CDR2 SVGEGT. Here the CDR3 reads CASSYDGYYGYTF. In DNA, the CDR3 is TGTGCCAGCAGTTACGATGGCTACTATGGCTACACCTTC.

The gene calls are TRBV18 and TRBJ1-2; 10 bases agree with TRBD1. CDR1 and CDR2 (germline): KGHSH, LQKENI. The CDR3 length is 13 residues. V shed 6 bases, J shed 8 bases, and the junction held 6 bases outside the gene matches. The DNA of the CDR3 is TGTGCCAGCTCCCTCGGGACAGGGGACGGCTACACCTTC. Amino acid sequence: CASSLGTGDGYTF. Combining the CDR3 with reference TRBV18 and TRBJ1-2 gives the whole variable domain NAGVMQNPRHLVRRRGQEARLRCSPMKGHSHVYWYRQLPEEGLKFMVYLQKENIIDESGMPKERFSAEFPKEGPSILRIQQVVRGDSAAYFCASSLGTGDGYTFGSGTRLTVV.

This sequence joins TRBV28 and TRBJ1-2, with TRBD1 matching over 9 bases. Trimming took 6 bases from V and 5 from J; bases not matched to a gene: 13. The CDR3 covers 16 residues. CDR1 MDHEN and CDR2 SYDVKM come from the germline V gene. The CDR3 loop reads CASRAGTGLEGYGYTF. CDR3 in DNA: TGTGCCAGCAGGGCCGGGACAGGGTTGGAGGGATATGGCTACACCTTC.